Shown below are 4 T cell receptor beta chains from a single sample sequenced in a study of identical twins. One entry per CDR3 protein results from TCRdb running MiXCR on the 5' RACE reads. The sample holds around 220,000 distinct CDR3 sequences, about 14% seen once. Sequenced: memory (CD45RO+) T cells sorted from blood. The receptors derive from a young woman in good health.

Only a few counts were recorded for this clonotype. CDR3 sequence: CAWTSSYEQYF. The CDR3 bases are TGTGCCTGGACTAGCTCCTACGAGCAGTACTTC. This sequence joins TRBV30 and TRBJ2-7; D unresolved. The germline V and J ends were trimmed by 4 bases and 0 bases, with 4 bases remaining between them. Germline values: CDR1 GTSNPN, CDR2 SVGIG (reference sequence). The CDR3 loop spans 11 amino acids. The full variable domain, with the rest looked up from reference TRBV30 and TRBJ2-7, is SQTIHQWPATLVQPVGSPLSLECTVEGTSNPNLYWYRQAAGRGLQLLFYSVGIGQISSEVPQNLSASRPQDRQFILSSKKLLLSDSGFYLCAWTSSYEQYFGPGTRLTVT.

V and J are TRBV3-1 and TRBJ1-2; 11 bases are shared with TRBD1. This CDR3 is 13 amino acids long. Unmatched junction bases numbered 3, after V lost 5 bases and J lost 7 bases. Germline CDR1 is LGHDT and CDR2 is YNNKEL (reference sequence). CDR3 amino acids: CASSGTGGFGYTF. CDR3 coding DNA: TGTGCCAGCAGCGGGACAGGGGGATTTGGCTACACCTTC.

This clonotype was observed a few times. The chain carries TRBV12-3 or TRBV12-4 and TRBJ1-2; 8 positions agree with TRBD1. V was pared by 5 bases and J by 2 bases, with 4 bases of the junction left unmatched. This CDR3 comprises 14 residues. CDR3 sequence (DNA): TGTGCCAGCAGTCCCCGGACAGGGAACTATGGCTACACCTTC. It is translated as CASSPRTGNYGYTF.

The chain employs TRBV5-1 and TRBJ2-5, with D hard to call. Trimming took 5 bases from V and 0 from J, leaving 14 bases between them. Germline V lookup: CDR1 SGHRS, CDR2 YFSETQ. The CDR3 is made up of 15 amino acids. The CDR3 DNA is TGCGCCAGCAGTATATTCGGGCAGAACCAAGAGACCCAGTACTTC. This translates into CASSIFGQNQETQYF.